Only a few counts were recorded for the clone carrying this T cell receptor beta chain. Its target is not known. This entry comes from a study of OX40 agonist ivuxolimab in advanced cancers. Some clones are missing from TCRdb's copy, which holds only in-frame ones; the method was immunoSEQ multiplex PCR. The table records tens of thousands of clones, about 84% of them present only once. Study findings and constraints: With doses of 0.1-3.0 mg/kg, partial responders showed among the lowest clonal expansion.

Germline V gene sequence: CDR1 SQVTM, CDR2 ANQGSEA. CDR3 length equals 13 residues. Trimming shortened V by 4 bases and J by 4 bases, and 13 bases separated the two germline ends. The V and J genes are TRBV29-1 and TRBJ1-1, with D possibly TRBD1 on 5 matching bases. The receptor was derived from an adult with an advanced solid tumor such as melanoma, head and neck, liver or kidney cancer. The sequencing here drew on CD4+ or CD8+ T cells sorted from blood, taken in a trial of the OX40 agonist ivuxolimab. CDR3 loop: CSVGGEGGTEAFF. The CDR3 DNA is TGCAGCGTTGGAGGGGAGGGCGGCACTGAAGCTTTCTTT.